This TCR beta chain was identified during a study of T cell repertoires in cytomegalovirus infection. Study-wide background: The authors used CMV epitopes that were HLA-C-restricted (recently identified) and HLA-B-restricted (well studied). Through public TCR beta signatures, both CMV infection and matching HLA type were indicated. Findings and limits, study-wide: HLA-C-restricted CMV clonotypes gave the most frequent clonotype in two of eight donors. Totalled public TCR beta family frequency picked out people who carried CMV plus the relevant HLA.

MiXCR, applied by TCRdb to the reads, yields one record per CDR3 protein. In the table there are about 770,000 distinct CDR3 sequences, around 29% of which are singletons. Regarding this clonotype: Its antigen is unidentified. A much larger clone lies a single base off, so this may be a read error.

This sample comprised cultured CD8+ T cells from PBMCs, obtained from culture after CMV antigen stimulation. This TCR was sampled from a human donor in good health (CMV status not recorded). Some clones in this sample may be carry-over from other donors' samples.

CDR3 coding DNA: TGTGCCAGCAACCGAGGGACAGGGAGCTATGGCTACACCTTC. Translating it yields CASNRGTGSYGYTF. The chain links TRBV6-1 to TRBJ1-2, with TRBD1 matching over 9 bases. Germline values: CDR1 MNHNS, CDR2 SASEGT. This CDR3 has 14 residues. The V segment lost 7 bases and the J segment 4 bases; nucleotides outside the gene matches: 7.